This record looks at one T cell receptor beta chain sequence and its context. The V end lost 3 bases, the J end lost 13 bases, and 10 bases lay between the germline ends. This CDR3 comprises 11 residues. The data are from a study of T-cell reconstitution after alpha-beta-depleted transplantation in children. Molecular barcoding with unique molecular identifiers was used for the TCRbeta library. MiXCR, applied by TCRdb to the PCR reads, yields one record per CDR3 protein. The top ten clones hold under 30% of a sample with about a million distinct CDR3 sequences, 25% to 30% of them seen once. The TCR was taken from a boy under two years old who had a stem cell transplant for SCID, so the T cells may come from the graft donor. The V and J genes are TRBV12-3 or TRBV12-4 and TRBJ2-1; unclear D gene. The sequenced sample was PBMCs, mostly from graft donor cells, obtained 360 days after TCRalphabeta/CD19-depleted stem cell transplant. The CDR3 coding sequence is TGTGCCAGCAGTTTTGCGGCGAGACAGTTCTTC. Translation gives CASSFAARQFF.